This T cell receptor beta chain was observed in a study of Ad26.COV2.S vaccination and SARS-CoV-2 variants. About the research overall: Intramuscular Ad26.COV2.S at 5x10^10 or 1x10^11 viral particles.

Study observations and caveats: Vaccinated and placebo-treated recipients had similar non-spike TCR breadth. Reports say spike-specific CD8+ and CD4+ T cell responses covered substantial breadth after vaccination.

The CDR3 is made up of 12 amino acids. The V end was cut by 4 bases, the J end by 4 bases, with 5 bases between. Germline loops: CDR1 SGHRS, CDR2 YFSETQ. Documented treatment: around 19 received Ad26.COV2.S at low or high dose, single or two shots; 5 received placebo; per-sample allocation not given. The study sampled participants on day 63 after the first vaccine or placebo injection. The vaccine delivered Wuhan-strain SARS-CoV-2 spike through an Ad26 vector. With regard to this clone: Antigen specificity is unknown.

Method: immunoSEQ multiplex PCR; TCRdb's copy keeps in-frame clones and lacks some. The sample has about 680,000 clones, around 89% seen once. This TCR derives from a person between 18 and 59 years old who received the Ad26.COV2.S COVID-19 vaccine or a placebo. This chain connects TRBV5-1 to TRBJ2-2; D not resolved. The input for sequencing was peripheral blood, taken in a trial of Ad26.COV2.S vaccine versus placebo. The CDR3, as DNA: TGCGCCAGCAGCCCCATCACCGGGGAGCTGTTTTTT. It translates to CASSPITGELFF.